Following are 30 T cell receptor beta chains from one sample sequenced in a study of Ad26.COV2.S vaccination and SARS-CoV-2 variants. The treatment: 15 to 20 received Ad26.COV2.S at low or high dose, single or two shots; 5 received placebo; per-sample allocation not given. Samples came from day 63 after the first vaccine or placebo injection. Generated by immunoSEQ multiplex PCR, the TCRdb table keeps only in-frame clones and is missing some. Counted here are about 350,000 clones, 85% occurring once; the ten biggest clones make up about 3.3%. The specimen comprised peripheral blood, sampled in a trial of Ad26.COV2.S vaccine versus placebo. Receptors were obtained from a person aged 18-65 years who received the Ad26.COV2.S COVID-19 vaccine or a placebo.

The CDR3 DNA sequence: TGTGCCAGCAGTTTGAGAGGCGGGGGGGCGGAGCAGTTCTTC. It encodes CASSLRGGGAEQFF. The chain has TRBV28 and TRBJ2-1, with 9 positions matching TRBD2. The CDR3 is made up of 14 amino acids. Germline V gene sequence: CDR1 MDHEN, CDR2 SYDVKM. V shed 3 bases, J shed 10 bases, and the junction held 7 bases outside the gene matches.

This sequence joins TRBV4-3 and TRBJ2-2; TRBD2 matches 7 bases. V lost 1 base and J lost 4; bases outside the gene matches: 3. CDR3 length: 15 residues. Germline CDR1 and CDR2: LGHNA and YSLEER. Written as DNA, the CDR3 is TGCGCCAGCAGCCAAGCAGGACTAGGCACCGGGGAGCTGTTTTTT. Encoded protein: CASSQAGLGTGELFF.

This chain connects TRBV29-1 to TRBJ2-3; weak D call: TRBD2 (6 bases). The germline V and J ends were trimmed by 4 bases and 4 bases, with 15 bases remaining between them. The CDR3 spans 14 residues. Germline V gene sequence: CDR1 SQVTM, CDR2 ANQGSEA. The CDR3 DNA is TGCAGCGTTGCCCCTGGACTACGCCCAGATACGCAGTATTTT. This translates into CSVAPGLRPDTQYF.

The V call is TRBV5-1, the J call TRBJ1-4, with 9 bases fitting TRBD1. The CDR3 sequence is 15 residues long. V lost 9 bases to trimming and J lost 0 bases; unmatched junction nucleotides: 6. Germline lookup yields CDR1 SGHRS and CDR2 YFSETQ. CDR3 protein: CATSTGGSTNEKLFF. CDR3 sequence (DNA): TGCGCCACAAGCACAGGGGGCTCAACTAATGAAAAACTGTTTTTT.

The CDR3, as DNA: TGCAGCGTCAGCGCCAGGGCGAGGAACACTGAAGCTTTCTTT. Residues: CSVSARARNTEAFF. The V call is TRBV29-1, the J call TRBJ1-1; the D gene is possibly TRBD1 (5 bases). CDR1 and CDR2 (germline): SQVTM, ANQGSEA. The CDR3 consists of 14 residues. Trimming stripped 6 bases from V and 1 base from J, with 15 bases between.

The chain combines TRBV6-5 with TRBJ2-3; 9 nucleotides agree with TRBD2. The CDR3 totals 15 residues. The V segment lost 8 bases and the J segment 3 bases; nucleotides outside the gene matches: 9. Per germline, CDR1 MNHEY and CDR2 SVGAGI. CDR3 amino acids: CASGDWREGTDTQYF. The CDR3 DNA is TGTGCCAGCGGGGACTGGCGGGAGGGGACAGATACGCAGTATTTT.

V gene TRBV29-1 combines with J gene TRBJ2-7, with a possible D match to TRBD2 (7 bases). Trimming shortened V by 1 base and J by 2 bases, and 9 bases separated the two germline ends. Germline lookup yields CDR1 SQVTM and CDR2 ANQGSEA. The CDR3 has 13 residues. CDR3 sequence (DNA): TGCAGCGTTGAAGCCGGGGGGCCCTACGAGCAGTACTTC. Protein product: CSVEAGGPYEQYF.

V is TRBV7-9 and J is TRBJ2-3; 8 nucleotides match TRBD1. This CDR3 region has 16 residues. V trimming: 7 bases; J trimming: 2 bases; junction bases outside the gene matches: 11. Germline lookup yields CDR1 SEHNR and CDR2 FQNEAQ (reference sequence). The CDR3 reads CASTKPQGAVTDTQYF. In DNA form, the CDR3 reads TGTGCCAGCACCAAGCCCCAGGGGGCGGTCACAGATACGCAGTATTTT.

J is TRBJ1-1 and V is TRBV7-9, with D hard to call. Germline-derived CDR1 and CDR2 are SEHNR and FQNEAQ (reference sequence). The V end lost 0 bases, the J end lost 7 bases, and 9 bases lay between the germline ends. This CDR3 region has 13 residues. CDR3 sequence reads: CASSLALLGEAFF. In DNA, the CDR3 is TGTGCCAGCAGCTTAGCGTTACTGGGTGAAGCTTTCTTT.

The chain combines TRBV5-6 with TRBJ1-4; 7 nucleotides match TRBD1. Germline V gene data show CDR1 as SGHDT and CDR2 as YYEEEE. This CDR3 is 15 amino acids long. The junction had 7 bases not matched to a gene; V was cut back by 4 bases and J by 4 bases. The CDR3 DNA sequence: TGTGCCAGCAGCAGGGGACAGCTCCTTAATGAAAAACTGTTTTTT. Amino acid sequence: CASSRGQLLNEKLFF.

The gene calls are TRBV5-1 and TRBJ1-2; weak D call: TRBD1 (5 bases). Per the germline V gene, CDR1 is SGHRS and CDR2 is YFSETQ. V shed 4 bases and J shed 4 bases, with 17 bases lying between them. This CDR3 has 15 residues. CDR3 DNA sequence: TGCGCCAGCAGCCCAGTGGGGGAGTTGAGCTATGGCTACACCTTC. Translation: CASSPVGELSYGYTF.

The rearrangement uses TRBV2 and TRBJ1-2; D possibly corresponds to TRBD1 (6 bases). CDR1 and CDR2 from the germline V gene are SNHLY and FYNNEI. The CDR3 runs to 15 residues. Trimming removed 0 bases from V and 8 bases from J, with 16 bases in between. This chain's CDR3 is CASSEALLSGVGYTF. The DNA for the CDR3 is TGTGCCAGCAGTGAAGCGCTTCTGTCAGGGGTGGGCTACACCTTC.

The chain combines TRBV2 with TRBJ1-5; D is undetermined. Germline CDR1 is SNHLY and CDR2 is FYNNEI. Trimming removed 6 bases from V and 0 bases from J, with 12 bases in between. This CDR3 comprises 15 residues. CDR3 in amino acids: CASRQRAGSNQPQHF. For the CDR3, the DNA is TGTGCCAGCAGGCAAAGGGCAGGTAGCAATCAGCCCCAGCATTTT.

V gene TRBV12-3 or TRBV12-4 combines with J gene TRBJ1-2, with D tentatively TRBD1 (6 bases). CDR3 length equals 12 residues. The ends were cut back, 6 bases at V and 10 bases at J, with 15 bases in the middle. CDR3 bases: TGTGCCAGCAGCATATACAGGGCAAACTACACCTTC. Protein: CASSIYRANYTF.

This clone was seen just once. DNA of the CDR3: TGCGCCAGCAGCTTGGATACGCGCAATGAGCAGTTCTTC. Protein sequence: CASSLDTRNEQFF. This chain joins TRBV5-1 and TRBJ2-1; D gene uncertain. The CDR3 length is 13 residues. V was shortened by 0 bases and J by 6 bases, with 7 bases between the two germline ends. The V gene's germline CDR1 is SGHRS and CDR2 YFSETQ.

V usage is TRBV28 and J usage is TRBJ1-2, with 7 bases aligning to TRBD1. CDR3 length: 13 residues. Germline-derived CDR1 and CDR2 are MDHEN and SYDVKM. Trimming cost V 8 bases and J 1 base; bases outside gene matches: 4. CDR3 loop: CASGGTDNYGYTF. DNA of the CDR3: TGTGCCAGCGGAGGGACAGATAACTATGGCTACACCTTC.

The V and J genes are TRBV5-5 and TRBJ2-7, with D possibly being TRBD1 (6 bases). V dropped 3 bases and J dropped 2 bases, with 15 bases sitting between them. CDR1 and CDR2 from the germline V gene are SGHKS and YYEKEE (reference sequence). CDR3 length equals 15 residues. The CDR3 protein is CASSSSGTPTYEQYF. The CDR3 DNA follows: TGTGCCAGCAGCTCGTCCGGGACACCAACCTACGAGCAGTACTTC.

This rearrangement joins TRBV21-1 to TRBJ2-5; the table assigns TRBD2, which was not confirmed against the DNA. TRBV21-1 corresponds to a pseudogene. The CDR3 spans 18 residues. CDR3 coding DNA: TGTGCCACCATACAGGGGTCAGGGACTAGCGGTAACCAAGAGACCCAGTACTTC. Residues: CATIQGSGTSGNQETQYF.

The chain combines TRBV28 with TRBJ2-1; tentative D call: TRBD1 (6 bases). Germline V CDR1 and CDR2: MDHEN, SYDVKM. CDR3 size: 12 residues. Here the CDR3 reads CATRDTHNEQFF. DNA for the CDR3: TGTGCTACCCGGGACACCCACAATGAGCAGTTCTTC. The entire variable domain, with the rest obtained from reference TRBV28 and TRBJ2-1, is as follows: DVKVTQSSRYLVKRTGEKVFLECVQDMDHENMFWYRQDPGLGLRLIYFSYDVKMKEKGDIPEGYSVSREKKERFSLILESASTNQTSMYLCATRDTHNEQFFGPGTRLTVL.

V and J are TRBV6-2 or TRBV6-3 and TRBJ1-5, with TRBD1 matching 8 bases. This CDR3 region has 16 residues. The trim removed 4 bases at V and 0 bases at J, leaving 5 bases unmatched. Per the germline V gene, CDR1 is MNHEY and CDR2 is SVGEGT. The CDR3 is CASSSRQGISNQPQHF. Written as DNA, the CDR3 is TGTGCCAGCAGTTCCAGACAGGGGATTAGCAATCAGCCCCAGCATTTT.

This clone is a singleton in its sample. The rearrangement joins TRBV29-1 to TRBJ2-7; 9 bases line up with TRBD2. Germline V gene data show CDR1 as SQVTM and CDR2 as ANQGSEA. The CDR3 covers 14 residues. V lost 3 bases and J lost 5; bases outside the gene matches: 8. The chain's CDR3 is CSVEGGASGDEQYF. As DNA, the CDR3 is TGCAGCGTTGAGGGAGGGGCTAGCGGGGACGAGCAGTACTTC.

The J gene is TRBJ1-6, the V gene TRBV10-2; unclear D gene. The germline V gene has CDR1 WSHSY and CDR2 SAAADI. The CDR3 loop spans 13 amino acids. V lost 5 bases and J 7 bases, leaving 9 bases between the germline ends. This CDR3 reads CASSPGINSPLHF. DNA for the CDR3: TGCGCCAGCAGTCCGGGGATAAATTCACCCCTCCACTTT.

The gene calls are TRBV7-2 and TRBJ2-2; TRBD1 might be the D (6 bases). This CDR3 spans 16 amino acids. CDR1 SGHTA and CDR2 FQGNSA come from the germline V gene. V shed 2 bases and J shed 7 bases, with 17 bases lying between them. The CDR3 spells CASSLNPQGGNGELFF. In DNA form, the CDR3 reads TGTGCCAGCAGCTTAAACCCACAGGGCGGAAACGGGGAGCTGTTTTTT.

In its sample, this clone was seen once. The chain uses TRBV18 and TRBJ2-5; weak D call: TRBD1 (5 bases). The CDR3 totals 13 residues. Trimming left V 6 bases short and J 5 bases short, with 13 bases between. Per the germline V gene, CDR1 is KGHSH and CDR2 is LQKENI. CDR3 sequence reads: CASSRERRETQYF. DNA of the CDR3: TGTGCCAGCTCCAGGGAACGTCGGGAGACCCAGTACTTC.

The chain links TRBV19 to TRBJ1-4; no clear D. Trimming removed 4 bases from V and 8 bases from J, with 17 bases in between. The length of the CDR3 is 15 residues. The germline V gene encodes CDR1 LNHDA and CDR2 SQIVND (reference sequence). CDR3 amino acids: CASSREGSRGEKLFF. CDR3 coding DNA: TGTGCCAGTAGTAGAGAAGGATCCCGAGGCGAAAAACTGTTTTTT.

This chain's CDR3 is CSASLPRGLAGMDTQYF. In DNA form, the CDR3 reads TGCAGTGCTAGTCTTCCGCGTGGACTAGCCGGTATGGATACGCAGTATTTT. The rearrangement links TRBV20-1 to TRBJ2-3, with 8 bases matching TRBD2. The CDR3 runs to 17 residues. J lost 6 bases, V lost 3 bases, and 17 bases had no gene match. Germline CDR1 is DFQATT and CDR2 is SNEGSKA (reference sequence).

V gene TRBV20-1 combines with J gene TRBJ2-1; no definite D call. The V gene lost 3 bases and the J gene lost 1 base, with 10 bases spanning the gap. Germline CDR1 and CDR2: DFQATT and SNEGSKA (reference sequence). The CDR3 has 14 amino acids. Written as DNA, the CDR3 is TGCAGTGCTAGTCCGGACGCATCCTACAATGAGCAGTTCTTC. This translates into CSASPDASYNEQFF.

This clone was detected a few times. The chain carries TRBV30 and TRBJ1-1; D is undetermined. This CDR3 region has 13 residues. Trimming shortened V by 0 bases and J by 4 bases, and 9 bases separated the two germline ends. The V gene's germline CDR1 is GTSNPN and CDR2 SVGIG (reference sequence). The CDR3 reads CAWSVNAGTEAFF. As DNA, the CDR3 is TGTGCCTGGAGTGTAAACGCCGGCACTGAAGCTTTCTTT.

V gene TRBV18 combines with J gene TRBJ2-7; the D is unclear. From germline, CDR1 is KGHSH and CDR2 LQKENI. This CDR3 is built from 16 residues. V dropped 3 bases and J dropped 2 bases, with 17 bases sitting between them. CDR3 sequence: CASSPGTSRLPYEQYF. The CDR3 nucleotides read TGTGCCAGCTCACCCGGCACATCCAGGCTACCCTACGAGCAGTACTTC.

This clone was found a few times. CDR3: CASSLGRGSNQPQHF. The CDR3 DNA reads TGTGCCAGCAGCCTAGGGCGGGGTAGCAATCAGCCCCAGCATTTT. V usage is TRBV7-9 and J usage is TRBJ1-5, with unresolved D. Trimming cost V 5 bases and J 0 bases, with 11 bases left between them. From germline, CDR1 is SEHNR and CDR2 FQNEAQ (reference sequence). The length of the CDR3 is 15 residues.